This T cell receptor beta chain was observed in a study of cytomegalovirus exposure and HLA in healthy donors. Notes on the study in general: As a later analysis showed, a missense DCLRE1C variant was linked to trimming of TCR beta V- and J-genes. Certain sequence variants were highly shared and formed a cluster, and this cluster was likely a sequencing artifact.

Researchers ran the PCR with 60 Vbeta and 13 Jbeta primers. The protocol was immunoSEQ multiplex PCR, while the TCRdb copy is restricted to in-frame clones and leaves out a portion. The sample has about 160,000 clones; roughly four fifths are singletons. This clone was seen only a few times. Its antigen is not identified. The identical CDR3 is also encoded by other nucleotide sequences in the sample. Source material: PBMCs. This clonotype originated in a male donor in good health and CMV-seropositive.

This CDR3 reads CAIRRRLAGVTDTQYF. Here the CDR3 DNA reads TGTGCCATCAGACGGAGACTAGCGGGGGTCACAGATACGCAGTATTTT. This rearrangement joins TRBV10-3 to TRBJ2-3; TRBD2 matches 12 bases. V lost 6 bases, J lost 2 bases, and 6 bases stayed unmatched. The CDR3 totals 16 residues. CDR1 is ENHRY and CDR2 is SYGVKD in the germline V gene.